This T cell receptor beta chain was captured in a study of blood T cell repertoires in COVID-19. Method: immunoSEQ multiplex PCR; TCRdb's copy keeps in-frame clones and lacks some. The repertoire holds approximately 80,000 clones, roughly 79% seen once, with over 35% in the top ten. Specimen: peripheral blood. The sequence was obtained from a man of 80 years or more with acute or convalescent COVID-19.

The chain's CDR3 is CASSFSRVSADTQYF. In DNA, the CDR3 is TGTGCCAGCAGCTTTAGCAGGGTTTCGGCAGATACGCAGTATTTT. The chain combines TRBV5-6 with TRBJ2-3; tentative D call: TRBD1 (5 bases). Trimming shortened V by 2 bases and J by 4 bases, and 14 bases separated the two germline ends. CDR1 and CDR2 from the germline V gene are SGHDT and YYEEEE. The CDR3 has 15 residues.